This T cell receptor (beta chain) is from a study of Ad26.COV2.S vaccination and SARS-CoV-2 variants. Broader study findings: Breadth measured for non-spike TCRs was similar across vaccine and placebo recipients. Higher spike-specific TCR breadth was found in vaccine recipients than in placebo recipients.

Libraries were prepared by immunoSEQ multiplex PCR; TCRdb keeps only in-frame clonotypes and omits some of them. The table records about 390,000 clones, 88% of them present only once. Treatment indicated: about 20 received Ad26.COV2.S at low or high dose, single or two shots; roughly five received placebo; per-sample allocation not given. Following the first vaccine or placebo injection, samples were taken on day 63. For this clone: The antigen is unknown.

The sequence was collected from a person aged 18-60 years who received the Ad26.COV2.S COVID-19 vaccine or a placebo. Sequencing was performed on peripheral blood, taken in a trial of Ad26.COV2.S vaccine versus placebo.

CDR3 amino acids: CSASVGYGYTF. The CDR3 DNA follows: TGCAGTGCTAGCGTGGGATATGGCTACACCTTC. The chain is built from TRBV20-1 and TRBJ1-2; D not certain. This CDR3 comprises 11 residues. V lost 3 bases and J 5 bases, leaving 7 bases between the germline ends. Germline V lookup: CDR1 DFQATT, CDR2 SNEGSKA (reference sequence).